This T cell receptor beta chain came from a study of T cell responses to AZD1222 COVID-19 vaccine. Findings of the study overall: Baseline serostatus was positive in only six AZD1222 recipients. Among the donors, most were white British and more were female, and clonal diversity was possibly underestimated.

In germline, CDR1 is SGHAT, CDR2 FQNNGV. The V end was cut by 5 bases, the J end by 4 bases, with 12 bases between. The CDR3 extends over 13 amino acids. About this clone: Its specificity is unknown.

Method: immunoSEQ multiplex PCR; TCRdb's copy keeps in-frame clones and lacks some. The table records over 75,000 clones, 75% to 90% of them present only once. The clonotype was recovered from an adult in good health. The specimen comprised peripheral blood, sampled on day 0 of AZD1222 vaccination. V usage is TRBV11-2 and J usage is TRBJ2-7; D is perhaps TRBD1 (5 bases). CDR3 sequence (DNA): TGTGCCAGCAGCCGCGCGACAGAGTACGAGCAGTACTTC. As protein: CASSRATEYEQYF.